This T cell receptor (beta chain) came from a study of response to subunit inactivated influenza vaccine. This clonotype was found many times. TCRdb analysed the RT-PCR reads with MiXCR anew, one entry per CDR3 protein. The sample has about 780,000 distinct CDR3 sequences, approximately 17% seen once. This specimen consisted of PBMCs from blood, obtained more than 4 days after vaccination. This sequence originates from a man aged 50 to 59 who received an inactivated influenza vaccine.

Written as DNA, the CDR3 is TGTGCCAGCAGTTTCCGGGCCAGGAAAAATGAGCAGTTCTTC. This gives the protein CASSFRARKNEQFF. V is TRBV28 and J is TRBJ2-1; no clear D gene. Trimming took 3 bases from V and 7 from J, leaving 13 bases between them. The V gene's germline CDR1 is MDHEN and CDR2 SYDVKM. The CDR3 totals 14 residues.